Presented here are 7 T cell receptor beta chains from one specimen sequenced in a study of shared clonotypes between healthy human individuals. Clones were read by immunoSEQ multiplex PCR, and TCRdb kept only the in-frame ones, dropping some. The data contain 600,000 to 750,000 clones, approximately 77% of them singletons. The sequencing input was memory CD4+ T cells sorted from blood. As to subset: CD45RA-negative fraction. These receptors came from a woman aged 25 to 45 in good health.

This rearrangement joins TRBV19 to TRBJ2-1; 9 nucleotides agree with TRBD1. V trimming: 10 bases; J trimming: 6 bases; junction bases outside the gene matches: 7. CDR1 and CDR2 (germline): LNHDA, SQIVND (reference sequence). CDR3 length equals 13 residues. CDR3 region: CAIGTGRVNEQFF. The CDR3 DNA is TGTGCCATCGGGACAGGGAGGGTCAATGAGCAGTTCTTC.

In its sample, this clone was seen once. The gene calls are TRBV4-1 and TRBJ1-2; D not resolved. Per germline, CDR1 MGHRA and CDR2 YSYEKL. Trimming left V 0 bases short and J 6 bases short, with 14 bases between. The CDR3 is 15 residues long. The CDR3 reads CASSQEGSLAHGYTF. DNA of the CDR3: TGCGCCAGCAGCCAAGAAGGGAGCCTCGCGCATGGCTACACCTTC.

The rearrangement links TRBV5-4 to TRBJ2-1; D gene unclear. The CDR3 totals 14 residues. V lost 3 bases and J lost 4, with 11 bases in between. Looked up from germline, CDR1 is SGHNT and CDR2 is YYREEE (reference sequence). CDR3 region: CASSSRVGYNEQFF. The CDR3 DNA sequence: TGTGCCAGCAGCTCAAGAGTGGGGTACAATGAGCAGTTCTTC.

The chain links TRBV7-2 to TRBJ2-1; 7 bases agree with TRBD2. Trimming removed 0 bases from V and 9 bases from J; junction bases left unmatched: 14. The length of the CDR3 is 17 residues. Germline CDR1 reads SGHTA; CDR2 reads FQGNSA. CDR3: CASSLATLGGRSGEQFF. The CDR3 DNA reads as TGTGCCAGCAGCTTAGCTACACTTGGCGGGAGATCTGGTGAGCAGTTCTTC.

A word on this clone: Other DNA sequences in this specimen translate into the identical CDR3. In nucleotides, the CDR3 is TGTGCCTGGAGTCGTGGGACCGGGGAGCTGTTTTTT. It encodes CAWSRGTGELFF. The chain has TRBV30 and TRBJ2-2; D is unresolved. CDR1 and CDR2 from the germline V gene are GTSNPN and SVGIG (reference sequence). Trimming took 2 bases from V and 5 from J, leaving 6 bases between them. The CDR3 covers 12 residues. The full variable domain, with the rest looked up from reference TRBV30 and TRBJ2-2, is SQTIHQWPATLVQPVGSPLSLECTVEGTSNPNLYWYRQAAGRGLQLLFYSVGIGQISSEVPQNLSASRPQDRQFILSSKKLLLSDSGFYLCAWSRGTGELFFGEGSRLTVL.

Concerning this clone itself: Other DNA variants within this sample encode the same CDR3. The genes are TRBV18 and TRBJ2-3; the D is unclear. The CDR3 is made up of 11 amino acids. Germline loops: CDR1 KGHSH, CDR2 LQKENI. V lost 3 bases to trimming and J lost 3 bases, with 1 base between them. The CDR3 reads CASSPTDTQYF. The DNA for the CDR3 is TGTGCCAGCTCACCGACAGATACGCAGTATTTT.

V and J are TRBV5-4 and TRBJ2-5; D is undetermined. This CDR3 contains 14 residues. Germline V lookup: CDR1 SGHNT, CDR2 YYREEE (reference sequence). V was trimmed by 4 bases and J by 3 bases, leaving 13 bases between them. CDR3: CASSVRAFKETQYF. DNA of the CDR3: TGTGCCAGCAGCGTTAGGGCATTTAAAGAGACCCAGTACTTC.